The 18 T cell receptor beta chains below all came from one sample that was sequenced in a study of cytomegalovirus exposure and HLA in healthy donors. With 60 Vbeta and 13 Jbeta primers, the PCR was carried out. Repertoires were generated with immunoSEQ multiplex PCR, while TCRdb's copy carries only in-frame clones and drops some. The sample holds about 190,000 clones, over 65% seen once. The specimen sequenced was PBMCs. These TCRs come from a woman in her twenties or thirties in good health and CMV-seronegative.

CDR3 coding DNA: TGTGCCAGCAGCCCATTGGGACAGGGCGGGAGAGAGACCCAGTACTTC. It codes for CASSPLGQGGRETQYF. V is TRBV7-2 and J is TRBJ2-5, with TRBD1 matching 9 bases. CDR3 size: 16 residues. Germline assignment: CDR1 SGHTA and CDR2 FQGNSA. Trimming cost V 5 bases and J 4 bases; bases outside gene matches: 11. The full variable domain, with the rest looked up from reference TRBV7-2 and TRBJ2-5, is GAGVSQSPSNKVTEKGKDVELRCDPISGHTALYWYRQSLGQGLEFLIYFQGNSAPDKSGLPSDRFSAERTGGSVSTLTIQRTQQEDSAVYLCASSPLGQGGRETQYFGPGTRLLVL.

This clone appeared a few times. The chain uses TRBV11-3 and TRBJ2-1; 7 nucleotides agree with TRBD1. The CDR3 is 13 amino acids. J gave up 8 bases and V 5 bases, and 6 bases lay outside the gene matches. CDR1 is SGHNT and CDR2 is YENEEA in the germline V gene. CDR3 in amino acids: CASSEKQGDEQFF. The CDR3 DNA follows: TGTGCCAGCAGCGAGAAGCAGGGGGATGAGCAGTTCTTC. The whole variable domain, filled in from reference TRBV11-3 and TRBJ2-1, reads EAGVVQSPRYKIIEKKQPVAFWCNPISGHNTLYWYLQNLGQGPELLIRYENEEAVDDSQLPKDRFSAERLKGVDSTLKIQPAELGDSAVYLCASSEKQGDEQFFGPGTRLTVL.

The V and J genes are TRBV6-6 and TRBJ2-7; no definite D call. The CDR3 length is 13 residues. Germline CDR1 and CDR2: MNHNY and SVGAGI (reference sequence). The V end lost 0 bases, the J end lost 4 bases, and 7 bases lay between the germline ends. The CDR3 sequence is CASSYSIGYEQYF. CDR3 DNA: TGTGCCAGCAGTTACTCGATCGGTTACGAGCAGTACTTC.

The chain joins TRBV6-6 to TRBJ2-1; 7 bases are a match to TRBD1. This CDR3 has 14 residues. The trim removed 6 bases at V and 0 bases at J, leaving 2 bases unmatched. Germline V gives CDR1 MNHNY, CDR2 SVGAGI (reference sequence). CDR3 DNA sequence: TGTGCCAGCAGATGGGACAGCTCCTACAATGAGCAGTTCTTC. It yields the protein CASRWDSSYNEQFF.

The chain uses TRBV5-4 and TRBJ1-2, with a possible D match to TRBD1 (5 bases). The CDR3 covers 14 residues. The germline CDR1 and CDR2 sequences are SGHNT and YYREEE (reference sequence). V was trimmed by 4 bases and J by 7 bases, leaving 17 bases between them. The CDR3 region is CASSPGTEGSGYTF. The CDR3 coding sequence is TGTGCCAGCAGCCCCGGGACGGAGGGCTCTGGCTACACCTTC.

Worth noting for this clone: Additional DNA sequences in this sample encode the identical CDR3. The chain uses TRBV5-6 and TRBJ2-5; D perhaps matches TRBD1 (6 bases). The CDR3 is 13 amino acids. The V gene's germline CDR1 is SGHDT and CDR2 YYEEEE. The V gene lost 0 bases and the J gene lost 4 bases, with 7 bases spanning the gap. In DNA, the CDR3 is TGTGCCAGCAGCTTGGCAGGGGTAGAGACCCAGTACTTC. It codes for CASSLAGVETQYF. Variable domain in full (rest from reference TRBV5-6 and TRBJ2-5): DAGVTQSPTHLIKTRGQQVTLRCSPKSGHDTVSWYQQALGQGPQFIFQYYEEEERQRGNFPDRFSGHQFPNYSSELNVNALLLGDSALYLCASSLAGVETQYFGPGTRLLVL.

V is TRBV7-2 and J is TRBJ1-3; D not certain. The CDR3 consists of 15 residues. Germline V gene lookup returns CDR1 SGHTA and CDR2 FQGNSA. Trimming took off 3 bases at V and 4 bases at J, with 13 bases between the two ends. The DNA for the CDR3 is TGTGCCAGCAGCTTCTCCGGGTCGACCGGAAACACCATATATTTT. Translating it yields CASSFSGSTGNTIYF.

V is TRBV5-1 and J is TRBJ2-7, with 14 positions matching TRBD2. Germline loops: CDR1 SGHRS, CDR2 YFSETQ. With V trimmed by 4 bases and J by 7 bases, 4 bases remained unmatched. The CDR3 has 14 residues. The chain's CDR3 is CASSVGTSGSEQYF. In DNA, the CDR3 is TGCGCCAGCAGCGTCGGGACTAGCGGGAGTGAGCAGTACTTC.

This clone was detected a few times. Other DNA variants within this sample encode the same CDR3. The CDR3, as DNA: TGCGCCAGCAGCTTGGCTACAGGGAACTATGGCTACACCTTC. Translated, it gives CASSLATGNYGYTF. The chain is built from TRBV5-1 and TRBJ1-2, with a tentative D call TRBD1 (6 bases). Germline loops: CDR1 SGHRS, CDR2 YFSETQ. The CDR3 runs to 14 residues. V was clipped by 0 bases and J by 2 bases, with 8 bases between them. Supplemented by reference TRBV5-1 and TRBJ1-2, the full variable domain reads KAGVTQTPRYLIKTRGQQVTLSCSPISGHRSVSWYQQTPGQGLQFLFEYFSETQRNKGNFPGRFSGRQFSNSRSEMNVSTLELGDSALYLCASSLATGNYGYTFGSGTRLTVV.

The chain recombines TRBV9 with TRBJ2-1, with TRBD2 matching over 11 bases. The germline V gene encodes CDR1 SGDLS and CDR2 YYNGEE. V was pared by 5 bases and J by 9 bases, with 4 bases of the junction left unmatched. The CDR3 length is 13 residues. The CDR3 loop reads CASRALAGGEQFF. The CDR3 nucleotides are TGTGCCAGCAGGGCGCTAGCGGGGGGTGAGCAGTTCTTC.

This chain uses TRBV7-6 with TRBJ1-1; D is undetermined. Trimming left V 5 bases short and J 5 bases short, with 12 bases between. The CDR3 totals 13 residues. Per germline, CDR1 SGHVS and CDR2 FNYEAQ. In DNA, the CDR3 is TGTGCCAGCAGCAGACTCTCCCAGACTGAAGCTTTCTTT. Protein: CASSRLSQTEAFF.

The V and J genes are TRBV4-3 and TRBJ2-7, with 12 nucleotides matching TRBD2. Germline CDR1 LGHNA, CDR2 YSLEER. This CDR3 has 16 residues. With V trimmed by 2 bases and J by 4 bases, 6 bases remained unmatched. The CDR3 here is CASSQTGTSGSYEQYF. DNA of the CDR3: TGCGCCAGCAGCCAAACCGGGACTAGCGGGTCGTACGAGCAGTACTTC.

The chain employs TRBV7-2 and TRBJ2-2; 10 bases line up with TRBD1. V lost 5 bases, J lost 7 bases, and 10 bases stayed unmatched. CDR3 size: 16 residues. The germline V gene encodes CDR1 SGHTA and CDR2 FQGNSA. The CDR3 sequence: CASSPRQGAVIGELFF. The CDR3, as DNA: TGTGCCAGCAGCCCGAGACAGGGGGCAGTCATCGGGGAGCTGTTTTTT.

In this sample, this clone turned up a few times. The genes are TRBV5-1 and TRBJ1-3; D perhaps matches TRBD1 (5 bases). The V and J ends lost 1 base and 7 bases respectively, with 21 bases between them. The CDR3 sequence is 17 residues long. CDR1 is SGHRS and CDR2 is YFSETQ in the germline V gene. The CDR3 loop reads CASSLMSSGNHGNTIYF. The CDR3 DNA reads as TGCGCCAGCAGCTTGATGAGCTCAGGGAATCATGGGAACACCATATATTTT.

The CDR3 DNA sequence: TGCAGCGTTGATCGGACAGGGGCTTATGACACTGAAGCTTTCTTT. This translates into CSVDRTGAYDTEAFF. The chain joins TRBV29-1 to TRBJ1-1, with 9 bases fitting TRBD1. The CDR3 runs to 15 residues. Germline trimming cut 3 bases from V and 3 bases from J; bases unmatched to any gene: 8. The germline CDR1 and CDR2 sequences are SQVTM and ANQGSEA. The full variable domain, completed using reference TRBV29-1 and TRBJ1-1, is SAVISQKPSRDICQRGTSLTIQCQVDSQVTMMFWYRQQPGQSLTLIATANQGSEATYESGFVIDKFPISRPNLTFSTLTVSNMSPEDSSIYLCSVDRTGAYDTEAFFGQGTRLTVV.

The J gene is TRBJ1-1, the V gene TRBV6-1; D remains ambiguous. The germline V and J ends were trimmed by 5 bases and 4 bases, with 14 bases remaining between them. Germline CDR1 reads MNHNS; CDR2 reads SASEGT. The CDR3 is 14 residues long. The CDR3 DNA is TGTGCCAGCAGTCAACGGGGAGGAGGCACTGAAGCTTTCTTT. Protein sequence: CASSQRGGGTEAFF.

The gene calls are TRBV2 and TRBJ2-3; D unclear. Germline V gene lookup returns CDR1 SNHLY and CDR2 FYNNEI. The CDR3 length is 16 residues. The V end was cut by 0 bases, the J end by 1 base, with 11 bases between. The CDR3 nucleotides read TGTGCCAGCAGTGAAGCGCCAGCGATCGGCACAGATACGCAGTATTTT. Residues: CASSEAPAIGTDTQYF.

The chain couples TRBV18 to TRBJ1-2; a weak D match, TRBD1 (6 bases). Trimming removed 3 bases from V and 0 bases from J, with 17 bases in between. The CDR3 loop spans 17 amino acids. Germline V gene data show CDR1 as KGHSH and CDR2 as LQKENI. CDR3 amino acids: CASSPTSGQSSNYGYTF. The CDR3 DNA reads TGTGCCAGCTCACCTACGTCCGGACAGTCCTCTAACTATGGCTACACCTTC.